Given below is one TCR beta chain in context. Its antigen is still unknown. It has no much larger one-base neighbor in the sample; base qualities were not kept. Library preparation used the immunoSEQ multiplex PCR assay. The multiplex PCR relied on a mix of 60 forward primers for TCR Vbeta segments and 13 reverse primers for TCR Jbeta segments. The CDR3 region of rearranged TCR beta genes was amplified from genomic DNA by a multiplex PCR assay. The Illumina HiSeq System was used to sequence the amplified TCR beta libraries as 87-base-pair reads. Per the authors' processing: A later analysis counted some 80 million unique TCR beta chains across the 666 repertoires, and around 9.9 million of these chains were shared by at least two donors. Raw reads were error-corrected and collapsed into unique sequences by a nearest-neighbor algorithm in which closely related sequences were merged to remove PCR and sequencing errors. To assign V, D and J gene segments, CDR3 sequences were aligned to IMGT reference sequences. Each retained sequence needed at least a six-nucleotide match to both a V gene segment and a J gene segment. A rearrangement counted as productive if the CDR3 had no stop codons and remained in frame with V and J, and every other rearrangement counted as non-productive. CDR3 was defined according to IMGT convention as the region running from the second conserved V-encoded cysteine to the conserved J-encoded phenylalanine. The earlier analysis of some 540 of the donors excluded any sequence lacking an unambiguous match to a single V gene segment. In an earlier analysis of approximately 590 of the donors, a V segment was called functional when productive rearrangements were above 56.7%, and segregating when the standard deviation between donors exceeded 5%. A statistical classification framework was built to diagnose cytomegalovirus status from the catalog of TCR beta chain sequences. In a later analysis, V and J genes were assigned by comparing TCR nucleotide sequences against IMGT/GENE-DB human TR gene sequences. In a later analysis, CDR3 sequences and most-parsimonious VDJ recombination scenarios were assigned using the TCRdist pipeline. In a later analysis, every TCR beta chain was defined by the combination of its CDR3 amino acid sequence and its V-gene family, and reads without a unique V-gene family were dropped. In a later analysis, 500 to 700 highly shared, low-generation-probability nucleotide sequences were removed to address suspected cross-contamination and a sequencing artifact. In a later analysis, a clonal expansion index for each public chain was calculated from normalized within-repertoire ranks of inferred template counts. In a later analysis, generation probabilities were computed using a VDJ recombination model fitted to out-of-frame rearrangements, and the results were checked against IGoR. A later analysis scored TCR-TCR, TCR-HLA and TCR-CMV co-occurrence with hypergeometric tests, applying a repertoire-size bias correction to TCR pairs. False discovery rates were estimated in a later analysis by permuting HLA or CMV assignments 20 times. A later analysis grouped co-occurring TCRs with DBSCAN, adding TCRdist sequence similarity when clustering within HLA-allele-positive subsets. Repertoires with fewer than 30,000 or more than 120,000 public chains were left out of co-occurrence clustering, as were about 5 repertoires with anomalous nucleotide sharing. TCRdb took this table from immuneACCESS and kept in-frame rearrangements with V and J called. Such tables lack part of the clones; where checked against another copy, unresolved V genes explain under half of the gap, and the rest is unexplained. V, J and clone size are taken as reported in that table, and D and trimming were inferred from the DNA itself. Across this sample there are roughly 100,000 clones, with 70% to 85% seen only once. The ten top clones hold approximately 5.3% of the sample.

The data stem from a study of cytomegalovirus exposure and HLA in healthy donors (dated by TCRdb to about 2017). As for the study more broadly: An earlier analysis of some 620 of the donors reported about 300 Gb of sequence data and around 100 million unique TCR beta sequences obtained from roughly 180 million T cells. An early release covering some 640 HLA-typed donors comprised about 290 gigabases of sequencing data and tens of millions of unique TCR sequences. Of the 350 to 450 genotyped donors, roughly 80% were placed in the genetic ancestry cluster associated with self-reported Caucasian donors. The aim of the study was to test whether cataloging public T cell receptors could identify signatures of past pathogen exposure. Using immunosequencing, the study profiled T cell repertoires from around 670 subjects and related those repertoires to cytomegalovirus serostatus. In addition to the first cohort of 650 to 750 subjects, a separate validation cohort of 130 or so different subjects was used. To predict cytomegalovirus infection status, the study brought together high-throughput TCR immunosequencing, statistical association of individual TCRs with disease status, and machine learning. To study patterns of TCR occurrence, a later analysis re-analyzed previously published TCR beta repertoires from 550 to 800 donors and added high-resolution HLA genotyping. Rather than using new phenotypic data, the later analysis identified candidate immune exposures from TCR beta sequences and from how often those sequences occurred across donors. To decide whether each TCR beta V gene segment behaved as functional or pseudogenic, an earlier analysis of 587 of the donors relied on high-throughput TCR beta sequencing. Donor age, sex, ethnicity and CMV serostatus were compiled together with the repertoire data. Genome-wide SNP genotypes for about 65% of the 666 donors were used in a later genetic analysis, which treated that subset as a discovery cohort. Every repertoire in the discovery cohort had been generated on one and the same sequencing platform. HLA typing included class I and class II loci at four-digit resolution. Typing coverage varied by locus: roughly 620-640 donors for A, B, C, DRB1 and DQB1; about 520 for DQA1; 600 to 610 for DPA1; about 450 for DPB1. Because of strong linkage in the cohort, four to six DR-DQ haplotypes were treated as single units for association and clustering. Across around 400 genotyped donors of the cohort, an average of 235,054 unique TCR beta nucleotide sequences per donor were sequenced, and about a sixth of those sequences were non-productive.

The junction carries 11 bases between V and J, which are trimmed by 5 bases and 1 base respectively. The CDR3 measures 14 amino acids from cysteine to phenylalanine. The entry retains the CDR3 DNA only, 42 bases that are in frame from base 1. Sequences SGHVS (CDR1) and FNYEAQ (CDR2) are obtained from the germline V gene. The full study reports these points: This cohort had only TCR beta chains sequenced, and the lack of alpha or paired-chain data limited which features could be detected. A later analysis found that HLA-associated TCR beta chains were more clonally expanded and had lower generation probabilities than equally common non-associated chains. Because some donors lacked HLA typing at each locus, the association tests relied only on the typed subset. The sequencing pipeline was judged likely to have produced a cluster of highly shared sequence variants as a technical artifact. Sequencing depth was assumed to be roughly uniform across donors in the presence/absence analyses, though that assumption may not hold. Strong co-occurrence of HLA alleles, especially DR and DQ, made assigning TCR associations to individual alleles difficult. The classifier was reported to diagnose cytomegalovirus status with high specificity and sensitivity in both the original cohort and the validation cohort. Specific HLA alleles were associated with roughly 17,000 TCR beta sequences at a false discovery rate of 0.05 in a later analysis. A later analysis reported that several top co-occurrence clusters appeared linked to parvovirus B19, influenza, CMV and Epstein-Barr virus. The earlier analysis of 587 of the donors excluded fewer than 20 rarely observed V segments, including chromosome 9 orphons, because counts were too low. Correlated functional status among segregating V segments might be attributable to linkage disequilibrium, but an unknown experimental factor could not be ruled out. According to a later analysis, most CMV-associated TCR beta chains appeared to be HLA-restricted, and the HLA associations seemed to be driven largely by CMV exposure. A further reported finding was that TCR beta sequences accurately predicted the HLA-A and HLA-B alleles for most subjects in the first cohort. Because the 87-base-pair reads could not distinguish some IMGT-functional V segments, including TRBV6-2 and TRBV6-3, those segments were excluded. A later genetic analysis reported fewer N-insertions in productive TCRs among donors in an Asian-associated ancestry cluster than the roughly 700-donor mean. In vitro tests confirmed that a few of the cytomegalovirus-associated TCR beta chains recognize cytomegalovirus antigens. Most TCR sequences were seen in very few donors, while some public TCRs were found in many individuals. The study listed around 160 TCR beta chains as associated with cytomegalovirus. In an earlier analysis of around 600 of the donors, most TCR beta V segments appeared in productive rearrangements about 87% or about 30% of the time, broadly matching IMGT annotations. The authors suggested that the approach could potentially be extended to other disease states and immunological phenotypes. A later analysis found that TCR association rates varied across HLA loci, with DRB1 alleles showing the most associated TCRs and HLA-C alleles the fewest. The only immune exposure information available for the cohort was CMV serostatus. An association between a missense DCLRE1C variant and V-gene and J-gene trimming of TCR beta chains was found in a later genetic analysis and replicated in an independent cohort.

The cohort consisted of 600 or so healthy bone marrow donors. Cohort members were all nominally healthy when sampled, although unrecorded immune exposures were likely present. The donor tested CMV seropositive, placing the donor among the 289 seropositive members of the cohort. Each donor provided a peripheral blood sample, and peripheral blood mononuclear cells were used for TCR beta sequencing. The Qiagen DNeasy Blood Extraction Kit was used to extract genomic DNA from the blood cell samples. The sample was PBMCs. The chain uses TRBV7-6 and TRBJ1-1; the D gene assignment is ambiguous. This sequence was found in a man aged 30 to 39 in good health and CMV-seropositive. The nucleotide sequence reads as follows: TGTGCCAGCAGCCCCGGGGTAAGGAACACTGAAGCTTTCTTT. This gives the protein CASSPGVRNTEAFF. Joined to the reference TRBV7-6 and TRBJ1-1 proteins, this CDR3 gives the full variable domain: GAGVSQSPRYKVTKRGQDVALRCDPISGHVSLYWYRQALGQGPEFLTYFNYEAQQDKSGLPNDRFSAERPEGSISTLTIQRTEQRDSAMYRCASSPGVRNTEAFFGQGTRLTVV.